By share of the sample, the clone carrying this T cell receptor beta chain is medium-sized. Its antigen is still unknown. V gave up 0 bases and J gave up 7 bases, with 10 bases separating them. The germline V gene encodes CDR1 GTSNPN and CDR2 SVGIG (reference sequence). The CDR3 runs 13 residues. Live CD3+CD8+TCRalphabeta+ cells were sorted into four subsets by PD-1 and/or TIGIT. Using 15 ng of total RNA, TCR libraries were made with the QIAseq Immune Repertoire TCR panel. TCRdb recomputed calls from the reads with MiXCR, one row per CDR3 protein. Altogether 400 to 500 distinct CDR3 sequences are present, around 8.2% being singletons, with the ten largest covering roughly 40%. The data were taken from a study of circulating CD8 cells and anti-PD-1 response in melanoma. Across the whole study: Nivolumab was given intravenously at 3 mg/kg every 2 weeks.

Points from the study as a whole: Tumor reactivity was tested by peptide assays on expanded sorted subsets.

The V gene is TRBV30, the J gene TRBJ2-1; possibly TRBD2 for D (6 bases). Here the sequenced sample was CD8+ T cells from PBMCs, taken at baseline or after one month of anti-PD-1 therapy (not recorded which). This receptor was taken from a human donor with melanoma. The CDR3 protein is CAWSVILANEQFF. In DNA, the CDR3 is TGTGCCTGGAGTGTAATACTAGCTAATGAGCAGTTCTTC. Filled out from reference TRBV30 and TRBJ2-1, the complete variable domain reads SQTIHQWPATLVQPVGSPLSLECTVEGTSNPNLYWYRQAAGRGLQLLFYSVGIGQISSEVPQNLSASRPQDRQFILSSKKLLLSDSGFYLCAWSVILANEQFFGPGTRLTVL.